Following are 4 T cell receptor beta chains from one sample sequenced in a study of control samples from healthy donors and cancer patients. Clones were read by immunoSEQ multiplex PCR, and TCRdb kept only the in-frame ones, dropping some. The data contain some 79,000 clones, over 75% of them seen just once; the ten biggest clones take up 4%. The sample comprised blood. Receptors were obtained from a woman aged 50 to 65 in good health.

Points on this clone: Other nucleotide sequences from this sample produce the same CDR3. The CDR3 region has the DNA TGTGCCAGCAGTTTGGGGGGAGGGTACGAGCAGTACTTC. Protein product: CASSLGGGYEQYF. The V call is TRBV28, the J call TRBJ2-7; the match to TRBD2 covers 7 bases. CDR1 and CDR2 from the germline V gene are MDHEN and SYDVKM. This CDR3 is built from 13 residues. V lost 3 bases, J lost 4 bases, and 3 bases stayed unmatched.

This chain links TRBV28 with TRBJ1-6, with D unclear. This CDR3 contains 13 residues. Trimming removed 6 bases from V and 8 bases from J, with 11 bases in between. Germline V CDR1 and CDR2: MDHEN, SYDVKM. The CDR3 DNA sequence: TGTGCCAGCAGGAAGCCTGGGGATTCACCCCTCCACTTT. The encoded protein is CASRKPGDSPLHF.

The chain combines TRBV7-9 with TRBJ2-7, with 9 bases lining up with TRBD1. Trimming at V came to 5 bases and at J to 5 bases, leaving 7 bases not matched to a gene. The CDR3 length is 14 residues. Germline V lookup: CDR1 SEHNR, CDR2 FQNEAQ (reference sequence). In DNA form, the CDR3 reads TGTGCCAGCAGCCAGGGACAGGGTGCCCACGAGCAGTACTTC. It yields the protein CASSQGQGAHEQYF.

This clone was detected only a few times. Here the CDR3 DNA reads TGTGCCAGCAGCCAAGAGATTAATTGGGGGACTGAAGCTTTCTTT. This encodes CASSQEINWGTEAFF. This chain connects TRBV4-2 to TRBJ1-1; TRBD1 is a possible D gene (5 bases). The V and J ends lost 0 bases and 5 bases respectively, with 13 bases between them. The CDR3 length is 15 residues. Germline V gives CDR1 LGHNA, CDR2 YNFKEQ.